Below, 7 T cell receptor beta chains from the same sample are listed, as sequenced in a study of shared clonotypes between healthy human individuals (dated by TCRdb to 2018 to 2020). The receptor library was made with the immunoSEQ multiplex PCR assay. Drawn from immuneACCESS, this table holds only the in-frame rearrangements with V and J called that TCRdb kept. Clones are partly lost; checked studies trace under half to an unresolved V gene and leave the rest unexplained. The sample table holds a few hundred thousand clones, of which around 78% were seen once. The leading ten clones occupy 9.5% to 15% of the sample. Source material: PBMCs. These receptors were collected from a woman aged 40 to 50 in good health. Some clones in this sample may be carry-over from other donors' samples.

The chain combines TRBV30 with TRBJ1-6; 7 nucleotides match TRBD1. Germline CDR1 is GTSNPN and CDR2 is SVGIG (reference sequence). This CDR3 has 13 amino acids. V shed 0 bases, J shed 9 bases, and the junction held 2 bases outside the gene matches. The CDR3 sequence is CAWSVRTGSPLHF. The CDR3, as DNA: TGTGCCTGGAGTGTACGGACAGGTTCACCCCTCCACTTT.

The chain recombines TRBV10-3 with TRBJ2-7; no clear D gene. CDR1 is ENHRY and CDR2 is SYGVKD in the germline V gene. There are 12 residues in the CDR3. With 4 bases removed from V and 5 bases from J, the gap between germline ends came to 9 bases. The CDR3 coding sequence is TGTGCCATCAGTGGCCTCACCAACGAGCAGTACTTC. It specifies CAISGLTNEQYF.

This clone was seen only a few times. This chain joins TRBV7-2 and TRBJ2-5, with 10 bases identical to TRBD2. Germline values: CDR1 SGHTA, CDR2 FQGNSA. V trimming: 1 base; J trimming: 4 bases; junction bases outside the gene matches: 6. This CDR3 region has 16 residues. The CDR3 DNA reads TGTGCCAGCAGCTTAGGGCTAGCGGGAGCCCGAGAGACCCAGTACTTC. This sequence encodes CASSLGLAGARETQYF.

The J gene is TRBJ2-3, the V gene TRBV4-2; D might be TRBD2 (6 bases). This CDR3 has 19 residues. Trimming shortened V by 2 bases and J by 5 bases, and 26 bases separated the two germline ends. Germline loops: CDR1 LGHNA, CDR2 YNFKEQ. Here the CDR3 DNA reads TGTGCCAGCAGCCAAACGACTCTCGGGGCGGGGAGAGGGAGAGATACGCAGTATTTT. It encodes CASSQTTLGAGRGRDTQYF.

The chain links TRBV12-5 to TRBJ2-1; TRBD2 aligns across 13 bases. CDR1 is LGHNT, CDR2 FRNRAP, per germline. The CDR3 has 15 residues. The trim removed 5 bases at V and 6 bases at J, leaving 4 bases unmatched. In nucleotides, the CDR3 is TGTGCTAGTGGTCCCGGGACTAGCGGGATCAATGAGCAGTTCTTC. Encoded protein: CASGPGTSGINEQFF. The full variable domain, its missing parts supplied by reference TRBV12-5 and TRBJ2-1, is DARVTQTPRHKVTEMGQEVTMRCQPILGHNTVFWYRQTMMQGLELLAYFRNRAPLDDSGMPKDRFSAEMPDATLATLKIQPSEPRDSAVYFCASGPGTSGINEQFFGPGTRLTVL.

A note on this clone: The sample carries other DNA sequences with the same CDR3. CDR3 in DNA: TGTGCCAGCAGCCCCAGGAGGGGGTCCTACGAGCAGTACTTC. Protein: CASSPRRGSYEQYF. The V call is TRBV6-5, the J call TRBJ2-7; perhaps D is TRBD1 or TRBD2 (6 bases each). Germline V gene lookup returns CDR1 MNHEY and CDR2 SVGAGI. The CDR3 runs to 14 residues. The V end was cut by 6 bases, the J end by 1 base, with 13 bases between.

The chain carries TRBV28 and TRBJ1-5; 8 bases fit TRBD1. V shed 10 bases, J shed 0 bases, and the junction held 8 bases outside the gene matches. CDR3 size: 15 residues. From germline, CDR1 is MDHEN and CDR2 SYDVKM. CDR3 coding DNA: TGTGCCATACGTCCCGGGACAGGTAGCAATCAGCCCCAGCATTTT. It specifies CAIRPGTGSNQPQHF.